This T cell receptor (beta chain) comes out of a study of T-cell reconstitution after alpha-beta-depleted transplantation in children. Library preparation (for TCRbeta) was performed with unique molecular identifiers. TCRdb itself ran the PCR reads through MiXCR, one entry per CDR3 protein. The sample yields about 400,000 distinct CDR3 sequences, roughly 15% seen once. Sequenced material: PBMCs, taken from the stem cell graft. The source of this sequence is a human donor who donated a stem cell graft to a child with Fanconi anemia.

In DNA form, the CDR3 reads TGCGCCAGCAGCCAAGCTACCGAAGCCCAAGGTACGCAGTATTTT. It codes for CASSQATEAQGTQYF. This chain connects TRBV4-3 to TRBJ2-3; D unclear. The germline CDR1 and CDR2 sequences are LGHNA and YSLEER. The V gene lost 1 base and the J gene lost 8 bases, with 16 bases spanning the gap. The CDR3 covers 15 residues.